These 6 T cell receptor beta chains were all obtained from the same sample, sequenced in a study of blood T cell repertoires in COVID-19 (TCRdb year 2020). Libraries were built with the immunoSEQ multiplex PCR assay. TCRdb stores this immuneACCESS table with in-frame sequences only. Part of the clones is absent; in the studies checked, under half of the shortfall reflects unresolved V genes, and no reason is known for the rest. This sample comprises roughly 63,000 clones, over 70% of them detected only once. Together, the top ten hold roughly 2.4% of the sample. The sample taken for sequencing was peripheral blood. Every receptor here comes from a human donor in a cohort sampled during active COVID-19.

The chain uses TRBV5-5 and TRBJ1-2, with D unclear. This CDR3 region has 13 residues. V was pared by 0 bases and J by 4 bases, with 7 bases between. Germline V gene sequence: CDR1 SGHKS, CDR2 YYEKEE (reference sequence). This CDR3 reads CASSLVPGYGYTF. In DNA, the CDR3 is TGTGCCAGCAGCTTGGTACCAGGCTATGGCTACACCTTC.

The CDR3 here is CSVDLLGQGSDYGYTF. In DNA form, the CDR3 reads TGCAGCGTTGATCTCTTGGGCCAGGGGAGCGACTATGGCTACACCTTC. The rearrangement joins TRBV29-1 to TRBJ1-2; a weak D match, TRBD1 (6 bases). V shed 3 bases and J shed 3 bases, with 20 bases lying between them. The CDR3 loop spans 16 amino acids. CDR1 and CDR2 (germline): SQVTM, ANQGSEA.

A single count supports this clone. The chain couples TRBV4-1 to TRBJ1-4, with a possible D match to TRBD1 (5 bases). Germline-derived CDR1 and CDR2 are MGHRA and YSYEKL. V lost 0 bases and J 10 bases, leaving 12 bases between the germline ends. This CDR3 contains 14 residues. The CDR3 loop is CASSQEAEQGKLFF. The DNA of the CDR3 is TGCGCCAGCAGCCAAGAGGCTGAGCAGGGAAAACTGTTTTTT.

The genes are TRBV30 and TRBJ1-2; tentative D call: TRBD1 (5 bases). The ends were cut back, 1 base at V and 8 bases at J, with 11 bases in the middle. The germline CDR1 and CDR2 sequences are GTSNPN and SVGIG (reference sequence). The CDR3 contains 12 residues. The CDR3 loop reads CAWSATAGGYTF. DNA for the CDR3: TGTGCCTGGAGTGCGACAGCAGGCGGCTACACCTTC.

On this clone: Other DNA sequences from this sample encode an identical CDR3 as well. The genes are TRBV5-1 and TRBJ1-2, with D perhaps TRBD1 (5 bases). Deletions cut 0 bases from V and 8 bases from J, with 11 bases between. Germline V gene data show CDR1 as SGHRS and CDR2 as YFSETQ. The CDR3 runs to 13 residues. The CDR3 DNA sequence: TGCGCCAGCAGCTTGGAGGCTCGGGGGGGCTACACCTTC. Translated: CASSLEARGGYTF.

The genes are TRBV6-5 and TRBJ2-7; 15 bases line up with TRBD2. V dropped 6 bases and J dropped 5; count of bases not matched to a gene: 5. Per the germline V gene, CDR1 is MNHEY and CDR2 is SVGAGI. The CDR3 has 15 amino acids. The CDR3 region has the DNA TGTGCCAGCAGGAGGACTAGCGGGGGGGGCGACGAGCAGTACTTC. It codes for CASRRTSGGGDEQYF.